One sample yielded the 20 T cell receptor beta chains listed below, sequenced in a study of blood T cell repertoires in COVID-19. TCRdb's table, derived via immunoSEQ multiplex PCR, lists solely in-frame clones and lacks some. The sample carries approximately 200,000 clones, around 87% recorded once. The sequenced material came from PBMCs or T cells enriched from blood (not recorded which). The receptors shown here come from a woman aged 25 to 45 who had recovered from COVID-19.

This clone was detected only once. This chain connects TRBV19 to TRBJ1-4; TRBD1 might be the D (5 bases). Germline V CDR1 and CDR2: LNHDA, SQIVND (reference sequence). Trimming pared 6 bases from V and 0 bases from J, leaving 14 bases between. The CDR3 contains 16 residues. Written as DNA, the CDR3 is TGTGCCAGTAGAATCACAGGAGTAGCAACTAATGAAAAACTGTTTTTT. This translates into CASRITGVATNEKLFF.

The genes are TRBV10-3 and TRBJ1-6, with D possibly matching TRBD1 (5 bases). This CDR3 contains 15 residues. V was shortened by 0 bases and J by 9 bases, with 12 bases between the two germline ends. The germline V gene encodes CDR1 ENHRY and CDR2 SYGVKD. CDR3 amino acids: CAISESNGGSSPLHF. CDR3 nucleotide sequence: TGTGCCATCAGTGAGTCGAACGGGGGAAGTTCACCCCTCCACTTT.

The J gene is TRBJ2-1, the V gene TRBV6-2 or TRBV6-3; D perhaps matches TRBD2 (5 bases). The CDR3 runs to 18 residues. The V and J ends lost 2 bases and 3 bases respectively, with 20 bases between them. The V gene's germline CDR1 is MNHEY and CDR2 SVGEGT. This chain's CDR3 is CASSYDPKSGSDYNEQFF. Written as DNA, the CDR3 is TGTGCCAGCAGTTACGATCCCAAATCGGGATCAGACTACAATGAGCAGTTCTTC.

V and J are TRBV5-8 and TRBJ1-6; a possible D gene is TRBD1 (6 bases). V was pared by 2 bases and J by 9 bases, with 12 bases between. CDR1 is SGHTS and CDR2 is YDEGEE in the germline V gene. The CDR3 is 14 amino acids. The CDR3 DNA is TGTGCCAGCAGCTTACAGGGAACCAGTTCACCCCTCCACTTT. Amino acids: CASSLQGTSSPLHF.

This chain links TRBV7-2 with TRBJ1-2, with D unclear. Trimming stripped 1 base from V and 3 bases from J, with 9 bases between. CDR1 and CDR2 from the germline V gene are SGHTA and FQGNSA. The CDR3 is 14 amino acids. The CDR3 DNA reads as TGTGCCAGCAGCTTAGATACCGAGGACTATGGCTACACCTTC. Its protein product is CASSLDTEDYGYTF.

About this clone itself: At the DNA level, this CDR3 is encoded by other sequences in the same sample as well. The CDR3 sequence is CASSPRTGGTGELFF. DNA for the CDR3: TGCGCCAGCAGCCCCCGGACAGGCGGGACCGGGGAGCTGTTTTTT. The rearrangement uses TRBV5-1 and TRBJ2-2; TRBD1 matches at 7 bases. The CDR3 spans 15 residues. Losses at the gene ends were 4 bases for V and 5 bases for J; bases not matched to a gene: 8. Germline CDR1 SGHRS, CDR2 YFSETQ.

CDR3 sequence (DNA): TGTGCCAGTAGCCTCCCCAGGGCCTCTGGAAACACCATATATTTT. Its translation is CASSLPRASGNTIYF. The gene calls are TRBV19 and TRBJ1-3; weak D call: TRBD1 (5 bases). Per germline, CDR1 LNHDA and CDR2 SQIVND (reference sequence). V dropped 6 bases and J dropped 0 bases, with 12 bases sitting between them. The CDR3 runs to 15 residues.

The chain combines TRBV27 with TRBJ1-1, with a weak D call TRBD1 (6 bases). The CDR3 runs 14 residues. The germline gives CDR1 MNHEY, CDR2 SMNVEV (reference sequence). Trimming pared 7 bases from V and 1 base from J, leaving 13 bases between. CDR3 DNA sequence: TGTGCCAGCACACTGACAGGAGCGAACACTGAAGCTTTCTTT. Amino acids: CASTLTGANTEAFF.

The J gene is TRBJ1-1, the V gene TRBV30; D not certain. Germline V gives CDR1 GTSNPN, CDR2 SVGIG (reference sequence). The V end lost 0 bases, the J end lost 0 bases, and 8 bases lay between the germline ends. This CDR3 comprises 14 residues. CDR3 residues: CAWSVLDMNTEAFF. The CDR3 DNA is TGTGCCTGGAGTGTACTTGACATGAACACTGAAGCTTTCTTT.

V is TRBV4-3 and J is TRBJ1-2; D not certain. V lost 0 bases and J 4 bases, leaving 15 bases between the germline ends. The CDR3 extends over 16 amino acids. Germline V gene sequence: CDR1 LGHNA, CDR2 YSLEER. The CDR3 protein is CASSQEVAGNIYGYTF. The CDR3 nucleotides are TGCGCCAGCAGCCAAGAAGTTGCCGGGAATATCTATGGCTACACCTTC.

This clone was counted many times. The chain couples TRBV27 to TRBJ1-2; 8 bases align to TRBD1. The junction had 13 bases not matched to a gene; V was cut back by 5 bases and J by 8 bases. This CDR3 comprises 15 residues. Germline V gives CDR1 MNHEY, CDR2 SMNVEV (reference sequence). The CDR3 sequence: CASSILQGGFRGYTF. The DNA of the CDR3 is TGTGCCAGCAGTATACTACAGGGGGGATTCCGCGGCTACACCTTC.

The chain is built from TRBV15 and TRBJ1-2; D perhaps matches TRBD1 (6 bases). Trimming shortened V by 2 bases and J by 9 bases, and 16 bases separated the two germline ends. Germline lookup yields CDR1 LNHNV and CDR2 YYDKDF (reference sequence). The CDR3 is 14 amino acids. In DNA, the CDR3 is TGTGCCACCAGCAGATTCCAGGACTGGGGGCGCTACACCTTC. Translated, it gives CATSRFQDWGRYTF. Full variable domain (missing parts from reference TRBV15 and TRBJ1-2): DAMVIQNPRYQVTQFGKPVTLSCSQTLNHNVMYWYQQKSSQAPKLLFHYYDKDFNNEADTPDNFQSRRPNTSFCFLDIRSPGLGDTAMYLCATSRFQDWGRYTFGSGTRLTVV.

The chain carries TRBV27 and TRBJ2-7; a weak D match, TRBD2 (5 bases). CDR1 MNHEY and CDR2 SMNVEV come from the germline V gene (reference sequence). This CDR3 contains 17 residues. Trimming removed 3 bases at V and 2 bases at J, with 20 bases between. CDR3 DNA sequence: TGTGCCAGCAGTTTTCAGGCGTCGTGGACTGATACCTACGAGCAGTACTTC. Translation: CASSFQASWTDTYEQYF.

The chain is built from TRBV3-1 (or the pseudogene TRBV3-2) and TRBJ2-7; a weak D match, TRBD1 (6 bases). From germline, CDR1 is LGHDT and CDR2 YNNKEL (reference sequence). V lost 4 bases to trimming and J lost 7 bases, with 17 bases between them. The CDR3 consists of 14 residues. CDR3 loop: CASSLLSGGGEQYF. The CDR3, as DNA: TGTGCCAGCAGCCTCTTGTCTGGGGGCGGAGAGCAGTACTTC.

The chain combines TRBV7-3 with TRBJ2-7; 8 nucleotides line up with TRBD2. The V gene's germline CDR1 is SGHTA and CDR2 FQGTGA. V was clipped by 5 bases and J by 5 bases; unmatched bases: 8. CDR3 length: 14 amino acids. The CDR3 sequence is CASSPKTSVHEQYF. The CDR3, as DNA: TGTGCCAGCAGCCCCAAGACTAGCGTCCACGAGCAGTACTTC.

CDR3 in amino acids: CASSLWGQASAGAKNIQYF. The CDR3 bases are TGTGCCAGCAGTTTATGGGGACAGGCCTCCGCCGGGGCCAAAAACATTCAGTACTTC. The chain combines TRBV28 with TRBJ2-4, with 8 bases that match TRBD1. Germline trimming cut 0 bases from V and 1 base from J; bases unmatched to any gene: 11. This CDR3 is 19 amino acids long. The germline V gene encodes CDR1 MDHEN and CDR2 SYDVKM.

V and J are TRBV28 and TRBJ2-7; D may be TRBD2 (5 bases). Germline CDR1 and CDR2: MDHEN and SYDVKM. The CDR3 length is 13 residues. V was clipped by 3 bases and J by 6 bases, with 12 bases between them. The CDR3 nucleotides are TGTGCCAGCAGTTTTAGAGGACTGGGCGAGCAGTACTTC. Translating it yields CASSFRGLGEQYF.

V is TRBV29-1 and J is TRBJ1-2, with 8 bases matching TRBD1. After removal of 1 base from V and 6 bases from J, the junction contained 4 bases not matched to a gene. The CDR3 is made up of 13 amino acids. Germline V lookup: CDR1 SQVTM, CDR2 ANQGSEA. The CDR3 DNA follows: TGCAGCGTTGAAGGGACAGGGCTCGATGGCTACACCTTC. Encoded protein: CSVEGTGLDGYTF.

This chain connects TRBV9 to TRBJ2-1, with 7 bases fitting TRBD1. The length of the CDR3 is 17 residues. Trimming at V came to 3 bases and at J to 1 base, leaving 10 bases not matched to a gene. Germline values: CDR1 SGDLS, CDR2 YYNGEE. The CDR3: CASSGGQRNPSYNEQFF. The DNA for the CDR3 is TGTGCCAGCAGCGGGGGACAGCGCAACCCATCCTACAATGAGCAGTTCTTC.

V is TRBV2 and J is TRBJ1-1; tentative D call: TRBD1 (5 bases). V lost 3 bases to trimming and J lost 1 base, with 6 bases between them. CDR1 is SNHLY, CDR2 FYNNEI, per germline. CDR3 length: 13 residues. The DNA of the CDR3 is TGTGCCAGCAGTGAGGGGCGGAACACTGAAGCTTTCTTT. Its translation: CASSEGRNTEAFF.